This T cell receptor beta chain is drawn from a study of Ad26.COV2.S vaccination and SARS-CoV-2 variants. 9 amino acids form the CDR3, both terminal residues included. Remarks on this clone: The missing conserved phenylalanine or tryptophan at the end of this CDR3 makes a read error likely. No DNA is shown, since the ends of the CDR3 on it are uncertain; the CDR3 is the one TCRdb lists.

Libraries were prepared by immunoSEQ multiplex PCR; TCRdb keeps only in-frame clonotypes and omits some of them. The sample records nearly 400,000 clones, 70% to 90% being singletons. The treatment here: approximately 18 received Ad26.COV2.S at low or high dose, single or two shots; about 5 received placebo; per-sample allocation not given. Collection of the samples took place on day 63 after the first injection of vaccine or placebo. The source was peripheral blood, collected in a trial of Ad26.COV2.S vaccine versus placebo. This TCR was sampled from a person aged 18 to 65 who received the Ad26.COV2.S COVID-19 vaccine or a placebo. V is TRBV12-3 or TRBV12-4 and J is TRBJ1-4; TRBD1 was called by the table and not checked on the DNA. The CDR3 is CASSFGTGV.